This T cell receptor beta chain came from a study of blood T cell repertoires in COVID-19. Background on the study: Both acute and convalescent COVID-19 samples were obtained from the United States, Italy and Spain.

Only in-frame clones appear in the TCRdb table, and some are missing; sequencing was by immunoSEQ multiplex PCR. Here the sample spans roughly 250,000 clones, about 87% being singletons. The V gene's germline CDR1 is GTSNPN and CDR2 SVGIG (reference sequence). The CDR3 runs 14 residues. The V end lost 5 bases, the J end lost 4 bases, and 14 bases lay between the germline ends. The source material was peripheral blood. The TCR comes from a man aged 60 to 69 who had recovered from COVID-19. The chain carries TRBV30 and TRBJ1-4; D gene ambiguous. CDR3 nucleotide sequence: TGTGCCTGGGCAAAAGACACGGATAATGAAAAACTGTTTTTT. Translated: CAWAKDTDNEKLFF.